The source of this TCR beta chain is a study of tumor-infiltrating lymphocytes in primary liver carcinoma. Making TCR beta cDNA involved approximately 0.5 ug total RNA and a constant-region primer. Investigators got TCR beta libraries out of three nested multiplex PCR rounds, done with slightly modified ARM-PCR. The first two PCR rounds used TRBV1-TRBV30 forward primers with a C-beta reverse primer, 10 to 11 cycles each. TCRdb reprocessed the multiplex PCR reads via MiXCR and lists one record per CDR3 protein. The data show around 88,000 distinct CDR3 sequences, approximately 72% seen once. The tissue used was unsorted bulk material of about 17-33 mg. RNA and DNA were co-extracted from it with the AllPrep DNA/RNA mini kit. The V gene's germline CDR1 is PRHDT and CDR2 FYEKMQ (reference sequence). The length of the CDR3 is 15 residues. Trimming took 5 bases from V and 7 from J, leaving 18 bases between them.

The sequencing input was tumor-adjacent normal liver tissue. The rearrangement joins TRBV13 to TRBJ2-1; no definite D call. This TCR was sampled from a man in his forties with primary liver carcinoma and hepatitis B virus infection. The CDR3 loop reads CASSPTTACYNEQFF. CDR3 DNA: TGTGCCAGCAGCCCAACAACAGCGTGTTATAATGAGCAGTTCTTC.